The rows below give T cell receptor beta chains drawn from one sample of a study of neurological immune-mediated disorders. A single record per CDR3 protein comes from TCRdb applying MiXCR to the 5' RACE reads. This sample has some 29,000 distinct CDR3 sequences; around 12% occur once, and the top ten carry less than 9%. Material: PBMCs. The receptors stem from a man between 60 and 75 years old in good health. The CDR3 runs from the conserved cysteine through the conserved F or W.

V: TRBV2
J: TRBJ2-7
CDR3: CAGGQAYEQYF

V: TRBV5-5
J: TRBJ1-1
CDR3: CASSLVTAGFTEAFF

V: TRBV7-9
J: TRBJ2-5
CDR3: CASSPTRTAYQETQYF

V: TRBV12-3/TRBV12-4
J: TRBJ2-1
CDR3: CASSLSLAGGSDEQFF

V: TRBV5-6
J: TRBJ2-7
CDR3: CASSLWHLYEQYF

V: TRBV4-3
J: TRBJ2-2
CDR3: CASSQEAGANTGELFF

V: TRBV12-3/TRBV12-4
J: TRBJ2-1
CDR3: CASSPLLFNHNEQFF

V: TRBV7-2
J: TRBJ1-2
CDR3: CASNVGQGGYTF

V: TRBV18
J: TRBJ2-1
CDR3: CASSRGGPNNEQFF

V: TRBV20-1
J: TRBJ1-2
CDR3: CSARVAQNYGYTF

V: TRBV29-1
J: TRBJ2-5
CDR3: CSVAPTGEETQYF

V: TRBV6-1
J: TRBJ1-6
CDR3: CASSVSTVSPLHF

V: TRBV7-2
J: TRBJ2-3
CDR3: CASSLGPSTDTQYF

V: TRBV11-3
J: TRBJ2-7
CDR3: CASSDPGGGGSYEQYF

V: TRBV7-8
J: TRBJ2-6
CDR3: CASPRQGLGANVLTF

V: TRBV20-1
J: TRBJ2-7
CDR3: CSAVGTAEQYF

V: TRBV15
J: TRBJ2-5
CDR3: CATSKGPTGLEETQYF

V: TRBV4-3
J: TRBJ1-3
CDR3: CASSQSRVAGGSAAGNTIYF

V: TRBV20-1
J: TRBJ2-7
CDR3: CSARDWEAGEQYF

V: TRBV6-2/TRBV6-3
J: TRBJ1-4
CDR3: CASSPRRVARNEKLFF

V: TRBV7-2
J: TRBJ2-7
CDR3: CASSRPEMIAYEQYF

V: TRBV5-1
J: TRBJ2-2
CDR3: CASSLDRVRLAVNTGELFF

V: TRBV10-2
J: TRBJ1-2
CDR3: CASSEGQGARGYTF

V: TRBV11-2
J: TRBJ2-5
CDR3: CASSPPGAGETQYF

V: TRBV4-3
J: TRBJ2-3
CDR3: CASSQDLAGVEDTQYF

V: TRBV9
J: TRBJ2-7
CDR3: CASSTSGTAYEQYF

V: TRBV7-8
J: TRBJ2-1
CDR3: CASSPRTSGGQSSYNEQFF

V: TRBV28
J: TRBJ1-5
CDR3: CASSPRTFGNQPQHF

V: TRBV5-1
J: TRBJ2-7
CDR3: CASSLGPGSEQYF

V: TRBV7-8
J: TRBJ1-3
CDR3: CASRKDRSGNTIYF

V: TRBV11-2
J: TRBJ2-7
CDR3: CASSLVMGLAYEQYF

V: TRBV7-2
J: TRBJ2-1
CDR3: CASSLDPLDEQFF

V: TRBV7-8
J: TRBJ2-3
CDR3: CASSLVLAGPDTQYF

V: TRBV7-9
J: TRBJ1-1
CDR3: CASSLEGGTEAFF

V: TRBV6-6
J: TRBJ2-2
CDR3: CASRSGVQTGELFF

V: TRBV7-8
J: TRBJ2-3
CDR3: CASSFTSGETDTQYF

V: TRBV20-1
J: TRBJ2-1
CDR3: CSAGTSGRAEQFF

V: TRBV10-2
J: TRBJ1-4
CDR3: CASSERRLSEKLFF

V: TRBV11-2
J: TRBJ2-1
CDR3: CASSSLYKSTGGEANEQFF

V: TRBV24-1
J: TRBJ2-2
CDR3: CATSDFSGSAGELFF

V: TRBV20-1
J: TRBJ1-3
CDR3: CSARDPFYTIYF

V: TRBV5-1
J: TRBJ2-5
CDR3: CASSQLERGQETQYF

V: TRBV5-4
J: TRBJ2-7
CDR3: CASSLYSSQYEQYF